The 10 T cell receptor beta chains given below trace back to one sample, sequenced in a study of post-analysis software for immune sequencing data. General study results and limits: TRBV5-6, TRBV5-1 and TRBV20-1 belonged to a set of about five TRBV segments that were more frequent in patients than controls.

Antigen specificity for these receptors is unknown. Included in the TCR beta cDNA libraries were unique molecular identifiers. TCRdb re-called the PCR reads with MiXCR, one entry per CDR3 protein. In the table there are about 430,000 distinct CDR3 sequences, approximately 42% of which are singletons. The sample taken for sequencing was blood. Receptors were obtained from a girl aged 2 to 10 with multiple sclerosis.

This clonotype occurred a few times. The chain recombines TRBV12-3 or TRBV12-4 with TRBJ1-2; TRBD1 aligns across 8 bases. The CDR3 has 11 residues. The ends lost 6 bases at V and 8 bases at J; junction bases unmatched: 2. The CDR3 region has the DNA TGTGCCAGCAGCGGACAGGGCGGCTACACCTTC. It encodes CASSGQGGYTF.

This clonotype was seen a few times. The V call is TRBV12-3 or TRBV12-4, the J call TRBJ2-1, with no clear D. V dropped 8 bases and J dropped 3 bases, with 11 bases sitting between them. CDR3 length equals 13 residues. The CDR3 spells CASGPWDYNEQFF. The CDR3 bases are TGTGCCAGCGGGCCCTGGGACTACAATGAGCAGTTCTTC.

The chain recombines TRBV5-1 with TRBJ2-1, with D maybe TRBD2 (6 bases). Germline CDR1 is SGHRS and CDR2 is YFSETQ. The V end was cut by 2 bases, the J end by 9 bases, with 18 bases between. The CDR3 runs 15 residues. CDR3 sequence reads: CASSFGGSSTSEQFF. The CDR3 DNA sequence: TGCGCCAGCAGCTTCGGGGGATCCTCGACCAGTGAGCAGTTCTTC.

This clonotype was observed a few times. The gene calls are TRBV10-3 and TRBJ2-7, with 8 bases identical to TRBD1. The length of the CDR3 is 16 residues. V shed 2 bases and J 3 bases; nucleotides not matched to a gene: 9. Germline V lookup: CDR1 ENHRY, CDR2 SYGVKD. The CDR3 DNA is TGTGCCATCAGTGAGAACGGTCGGACAGGGTTCTACGAGCAGTACTTC. Protein: CAISENGRTGFYEQYF.

This clonotype was detected only a few times. The chain uses TRBV5-1 and TRBJ2-7; 7 bases agree with TRBD2. The CDR3 covers 14 residues. After removal of 3 bases from V and 3 bases from J, the junction contained 6 bases not matched to a gene. Germline V lookup: CDR1 SGHRS, CDR2 YFSETQ. The CDR3 DNA follows: TGCGCCAGCAGCTCTAGCGGAGGTAACTACGAGCAGTACTTC. It is translated as CASSSSGGNYEQYF.

The chain combines TRBV7-8 with TRBJ2-2, with TRBD1 matching over 10 bases. The length of the CDR3 is 15 residues. V was pared by 6 bases and J by 3 bases, with 4 bases of the junction left unmatched. CDR1 is SGHVS, CDR2 FQNEAQ, per germline. CDR3 residues: CASRPGQGHTGELFF. The CDR3 region has the DNA TGTGCCAGCAGGCCGGGACAGGGGCACACCGGGGAGCTGTTTTTT.

This clonotype was seen a handful of times. The V and J genes are TRBV12-3 or TRBV12-4 and TRBJ2-1; 8 positions agree with TRBD1. The CDR3 runs 16 residues. V was pared by 6 bases and J by 0 bases, with 7 bases of the junction left unmatched. CDR3 DNA: TGTGCCAGCAGCATGACAGGGGCCGGCTCCTACAATGAGCAGTTCTTC. It encodes CASSMTGAGSYNEQFF.

This clonotype was detected a few times. The chain is built from TRBV9 and TRBJ2-1; 7 nucleotides match TRBD2. The trim removed 7 bases at V and 3 bases at J, leaving 10 bases unmatched. The germline V gene encodes CDR1 SGDLS and CDR2 YYNGEE. The CDR3 has 15 amino acids. CDR3 loop: CASGQSGALYNEQFF. CDR3 sequence (DNA): TGTGCCAGCGGCCAAAGCGGGGCCCTCTACAATGAGCAGTTCTTC.

This clonotype was seen only a few times. V gene TRBV4-1 combines with J gene TRBJ2-2; TRBD1 agrees at 7 bases. CDR1 is MGHRA and CDR2 is YSYEKL in the germline V gene. The CDR3 runs 14 residues. The ends lost 8 bases at V and 5 bases at J; junction bases unmatched: 8. The CDR3 loop reads CASRTGLRTGELFF. DNA for the CDR3: TGCGCCAGCCGGACAGGCCTGAGGACCGGGGAGCTGTTTTTT.

Written as DNA, the CDR3 is TGCAGTGCTAGCGGGACCATGAGCTCCTACGAGCAGTACTTC. As protein: CSASGTMSSYEQYF. This sequence joins TRBV20-1 and TRBJ2-7, with D perhaps being TRBD1 or TRBD2 (5 bases each). From germline, CDR1 is DFQATT and CDR2 SNEGSKA (reference sequence). The CDR3 is 14 amino acids. The V and J ends lost 3 bases and 0 bases respectively, with 12 bases between them.